The present T cell receptor beta chain was sequenced within a study of CD8 T cells in ankylosing spondylitis. Study-wide results and caveats: What seemed typical of ankylosing spondylitis blood was a TCR beta motif built from about 8 highly homologous variants. Reportedly, disease-linked clones are significantly enriched in ankylosing spondylitis patients' matched synovial fluid.

It was by quantitative 5'-RACE with molecular barcodes that TCR beta libraries were made. TCRdb re-derived calls from the 5' RACE reads in MiXCR, one entry per CDR3 protein. The sample shows some 250,000 distinct CDR3 sequences, under 30% of them seen only once. CDR3 length: 10 amino acids. Looked up from germline, CDR1 is MDHEN and CDR2 is SYDVKM. V was clipped by 4 bases and J by 11 bases, with 7 bases between them. Note on this clonotype: Its specificity is unknown.

The chain uses TRBV28 and TRBJ2-3, with D unresolved. Material: blood, either unsorted or a sorted T cell fraction (not recorded which). The clonotype was recovered from a male donor with ankylosing spondylitis or in good health (not recorded which). The CDR3 reads CASSSLGQYF. The CDR3 nucleotides read TGTGCCAGCAGTTCCCTCGGGCAGTATTTT.